The 18 T cell receptor beta chains below all came from one sample that was sequenced in a study of cytomegalovirus exposure and HLA in healthy donors. Researchers ran the PCR with 60 Vbeta and 13 Jbeta primers. Generated by immunoSEQ multiplex PCR, the TCRdb table keeps only in-frame clones and is missing some. The data contain 150,000 to 200,000 clones, around 75% of them singletons. The sequenced sample consisted of PBMCs. The origin of the receptors is a middle-aged man in good health and CMV-seropositive.

This clone came up once. This chain joins TRBV19 and TRBJ2-5; 9 bases are a match to TRBD1. The CDR3 length is 14 residues. J lost 4 bases, V lost 3 bases, and 3 bases had no gene match. Germline values: CDR1 LNHDA, CDR2 SQIVND (reference sequence). DNA for the CDR3: TGTGCCAGTAGTATCTACAGGGGGCGAGAGACCCAGTACTTC. Its translation is CASSIYRGRETQYF.

This sequence joins TRBV7-9 and TRBJ1-1; no clear D. The CDR3 sequence is 15 residues long. V gave up 1 base and J gave up 1 base, with 10 bases separating them. The germline gives CDR1 SEHNR, CDR2 FQNEAQ (reference sequence). The CDR3 bases are TGTGCCAGCAGCTTAGTGGCCAGCGGGAACACTGAAGCTTTCTTT. Protein sequence: CASSLVASGNTEAFF. The complete variable domain, with remaining parts taken from reference TRBV7-9 and TRBJ1-1, reads DTGVSQNPRHKITKRGQNVTFRCDPISEHNRLYWYRQTLGQGPEFLTYFQNEAQLEKSRLLSDRFSAERPKGSFSTLEIQRTEQGDSAMYLCASSLVASGNTEAFFGQGTRLTVV.

The chain uses TRBV6-1 and TRBJ2-5; D call uncertain. In germline, CDR1 is MNHNS, CDR2 SASEGT. The V gene lost 8 bases and the J gene lost 2 bases, with 12 bases spanning the gap. The CDR3 has 13 amino acids. The CDR3 loop is CASAVAVQETQYF. The CDR3 nucleotides are TGTGCCAGCGCCGTGGCTGTGCAAGAGACCCAGTACTTC.

This chain connects TRBV27 to TRBJ2-5, with a weak D call TRBD1 (6 bases). CDR3 size: 14 residues. The germline V gene encodes CDR1 MNHEY and CDR2 SMNVEV (reference sequence). Trimming cost V 2 bases and J 5 bases, with 12 bases left between them. DNA of the CDR3: TGTGCCAGCAGTTTAGTGGGGGCCGGCGAGACCCAGTACTTC. Residues: CASSLVGAGETQYF.

The rearrangement joins TRBV7-3 to TRBJ2-3; maybe TRBD2 (6 bases). The CDR3 spans 17 residues. Deletions cut 5 bases from V and 4 bases from J, with 22 bases between. CDR1 and CDR2 (germline): SGHTA, FQGTGA. This chain's CDR3 is CASSPGTAGSRADTQYF. The CDR3 DNA is TGTGCCAGCAGCCCTGGTACGGCGGGGAGTCGGGCAGATACGCAGTATTTT.

This clone was seen once. The chain has TRBV6-6 and TRBJ1-6, with 8 bases fitting TRBD1. The CDR3 spans 14 residues. Germline CDR1 reads MNHNY; CDR2 reads SVGAGI (reference sequence). The trim removed 6 bases at V and 10 bases at J, leaving 8 bases unmatched. The CDR3 region is CASSWTGPGSPLHF. In DNA, the CDR3 is TGTGCCAGCAGCTGGACAGGGCCGGGGTCACCCCTCCACTTT.

J is TRBJ1-5 and V is TRBV27; D possibly corresponds to TRBD1 (5 bases). The length of the CDR3 is 13 residues. The germline CDR1 and CDR2 sequences are MNHEY and SMNVEV (reference sequence). The V end lost 3 bases, the J end lost 6 bases, and 9 bases lay between the germline ends. The chain's CDR3 is CASSLGLRQPQHF. CDR3 DNA: TGTGCCAGCAGTTTGGGACTTCGTCAGCCCCAGCATTTT.

Turning to this clone: At one boundary the junction diverges from the germline segment, which might be a read error. The V call is TRBV5-1, the J call TRBJ1-2; 7 bases are shared with TRBD1. The CDR3 is 15 amino acids. Germline-derived CDR1 and CDR2 are SGHRS and YFSETQ. CDR3 in amino acids: CASSLRQGFLGGCTF. The CDR3, as DNA: TGCGCCAGCAGCTTGAGACAGGGTTTTTTAGGCGGCTGCACCTTC.

The J gene is TRBJ1-1, the V gene TRBV7-2, with TRBD1 as a possible D gene (5 bases). Germline CDR1 SGHTA, CDR2 FQGNSA. CDR3 length: 15 amino acids. V was pared by 0 bases and J by 4 bases, with 12 bases between. CDR3 residues: CASSLAWGVFTEAFF. The CDR3 region has the DNA TGTGCCAGCAGCTTAGCGTGGGGGGTATTCACTGAAGCTTTCTTT.

In DNA, the CDR3 is TGTGCCAGCAGAAAACAGGGCGCTGGGGCCAACGTCCTGACTTTC. It is translated as CASRKQGAGANVLTF. The chain employs TRBV7-9 and TRBJ2-6; D perhaps matches TRBD1 (6 bases). V gave up 6 bases and J gave up 2 bases, with 11 bases separating them. Germline V CDR1 and CDR2: SEHNR, FQNEAQ (reference sequence). The CDR3 has 15 amino acids. Complete variable domain (other parts from reference TRBV7-9 and TRBJ2-6): DTGVSQNPRHKITKRGQNVTFRCDPISEHNRLYWYRQTLGQGPEFLTYFQNEAQLEKSRLLSDRFSAERPKGSFSTLEIQRTEQGDSAMYLCASRKQGAGANVLTFGAGSRLTVL.

The gene calls are TRBV18 and TRBJ2-3; 12 positions match TRBD2. This CDR3 has 16 residues. The germline V gene has CDR1 KGHSH and CDR2 LQKENI. After removal of 3 bases from V and 4 bases from J, the junction contained 5 bases not matched to a gene. Here the CDR3 reads CASSPLAGGPSDTQYF. The DNA for the CDR3 is TGTGCCAGCTCACCCCTAGCGGGGGGGCCCTCAGATACGCAGTATTTT.

The rearrangement joins TRBV5-1 to TRBJ1-1, with D perhaps TRBD1 (6 bases). CDR3 length: 15 amino acids. Trimming stripped 0 bases from V and 4 bases from J, with 13 bases between. Germline lookup yields CDR1 SGHRS and CDR2 YFSETQ. DNA for the CDR3: TGCGCCAGCAGCTTGGCCGCGGGGGCCGTCACTGAAGCTTTCTTT. Its protein product is CASSLAAGAVTEAFF.

As concerns this clone: A read error may produce the germline difference seen at one junction end. The V and J genes are TRBV7-9 and TRBJ2-7; 9 bases are shared with TRBD1. The length of the CDR3 is 15 residues. In germline, CDR1 is SEHNR, CDR2 FQNEAQ (reference sequence). The CDR3 DNA reads TGTTCCAGCAGACCGCCGGGACAGGGTTACTACGAGCAGTACTTC. It yields the protein CSSRPPGQGYYEQYF. Supplemented by reference TRBV7-9 and TRBJ2-7, the full variable domain reads DTGVSQNPRHKITKRGQNVTFRCDPISEHNRLYWYRQTLGQGPEFLTYFQNEAQLEKSRLLSDRFSAERPKGSFSTLEIQRTEQGDSAMYLCSSRPPGQGYYEQYFGPGTRLTVT.

This chain links TRBV5-5 with TRBJ2-5, with 11 bases matching TRBD2. CDR1 is SGHKS, CDR2 YYEKEE, per germline (reference sequence). J gave up 0 bases and V 4 bases, and 8 bases lay outside the gene matches. The CDR3 has 17 residues. The CDR3 sequence: CASSTRLAGGHQETQYF. CDR3 DNA sequence: TGTGCCAGCAGCACCCGGCTAGCGGGGGGACACCAAGAGACCCAGTACTTC.

This chain links TRBV13 with TRBJ2-5; 11 bases fit TRBD1. The V gene end was trimmed by 3 bases and the J gene end by 2 bases; junction bases not matched to a gene: 5. CDR3 length equals 16 residues. CDR1 and CDR2 from the germline V gene are PRHDT and FYEKMQ (reference sequence). DNA of the CDR3: TGTGCCAGCAGCTTTGGACAGGGGGCGACTCAAGAGACCCAGTACTTC. Translated: CASSFGQGATQETQYF. The variable domain in full, with the rest retrieved from reference TRBV13 and TRBJ2-5, is AAGVIQSPRHLIKEKRETATLKCYPIPRHDTVYWYQQGPGQDPQFLISFYEKMQSDKGSIPDRFSAQQFSDYHSELNMSSLELGDSALYFCASSFGQGATQETQYFGPGTRLLVL.

The chain links TRBV5-1 to TRBJ2-5, with D possibly being TRBD2 (6 bases). This CDR3 contains 12 residues. Germline-derived CDR1 and CDR2 are SGHRS and YFSETQ. Trimming cost V 7 bases and J 5 bases, with 12 bases left between them. Here the CDR3 DNA reads TGCGCCAGCCGTCTTGGGGGGGAGACCCAGTACTTC. As protein: CASRLGGETQYF.

On this clone itself: One junction end disagrees with the germline gene, perhaps due to a read error. The V call is TRBV5-1, the J call TRBJ2-5; D possibly corresponds to TRBD2 (7 bases). The CDR3 covers 14 residues. From germline, CDR1 is SGHRS and CDR2 YFSETQ. CDR3 sequence (DNA): TGCACCAGCAGCGAGGCGGGGGCGGGGGAGACCCAGTACTTC. It specifies CTSSEAGAGETQYF.

This clone was seen only a few times. The V call is TRBV4-1, the J call TRBJ1-2; weak D call: TRBD1 (5 bases). Germline V gene sequence: CDR1 MGHRA, CDR2 YSYEKL. Trimming removed 0 bases from V and 8 bases from J, with 10 bases in between. This CDR3 contains 13 residues. CDR3 DNA sequence: TGCGCCAGCAGCCAAGATCCAGGGCAAGGCTACACCTTC. Protein sequence: CASSQDPGQGYTF.